Presented here are 5 T cell receptor beta chains from one specimen sequenced in a study of cytotoxic CD8 clonotypes in ibrutinib-treated CLL. The protocol was immunoSEQ multiplex PCR, while the TCRdb copy is restricted to in-frame clones and leaves out a portion. This sample has around 200,000 clones, with more than 70% found just once. Sequences were derived from PBMCs, sampled after 12 months of ibrutinib treatment. Receptors originate from a human donor with chronic lymphocytic leukemia.

This clone appeared a few times. The V and J genes are TRBV11-2 and TRBJ2-7; a possible D gene is TRBD1 (5 bases). The CDR3 runs 14 residues. Trimming left V 1 base short and J 3 bases short, with 10 bases between. The germline V gene has CDR1 SGHAT and CDR2 FQNNGV. Here the CDR3 reads CASSLGPRVYEQYF. CDR3 nucleotides: TGTGCCAGCAGCTTAGGTCCCAGGGTCTACGAGCAGTACTTC.

The chain combines TRBV2 with TRBJ2-2; 7 bases map to TRBD1. Trimming removed 5 bases from V and 1 base from J; junction bases left unmatched: 4. This CDR3 has 15 residues. Germline V CDR1 and CDR2: SNHLY, FYNNEI. DNA of the CDR3: TGTGCCAGCAGTTTCACAGGGGAGAACACCGGGGAGCTGTTTTTT. It translates to CASSFTGENTGELFF.

This clone has just a few counts. The chain is built from TRBV28 and TRBJ2-2; TRBD1 matches 8 bases. The V gene's germline CDR1 is MDHEN and CDR2 SYDVKM. The CDR3 loop spans 16 amino acids. V was pared by 6 bases and J by 2 bases, with 8 bases of the junction left unmatched. The CDR3 coding sequence is TGTGCCAGCAGGGAACGGACAGGGCATAACACCGGGGAGCTGTTTTTT. Protein product: CASRERTGHNTGELFF.

V usage is TRBV5-1 and J usage is TRBJ2-3; 7 bases align to TRBD1. Germline CDR1 reads SGHRS; CDR2 reads YFSETQ. CDR3 length: 15 residues. V lost 3 bases and J lost 2; bases outside the gene matches: 6. The CDR3 DNA reads as TGCGCCAGCAGCTATTTAACAGGGGTCACAGATACGCAGTATTTT. Residues: CASSYLTGVTDTQYF.

This clone showed up just once. The chain combines TRBV28 with TRBJ2-7; 8 bases are shared with TRBD1. Germline CDR1 is MDHEN and CDR2 is SYDVKM. J was trimmed by 6 bases and V by 2 bases; bases with no gene match: 18. CDR3 length: 18 residues. This CDR3 reads CASSLTGRWGQEDREQYF. The CDR3 coding sequence is TGTGCCAGCAGTTTAACGGGGCGATGGGGACAGGAGGATCGCGAGCAGTACTTC.